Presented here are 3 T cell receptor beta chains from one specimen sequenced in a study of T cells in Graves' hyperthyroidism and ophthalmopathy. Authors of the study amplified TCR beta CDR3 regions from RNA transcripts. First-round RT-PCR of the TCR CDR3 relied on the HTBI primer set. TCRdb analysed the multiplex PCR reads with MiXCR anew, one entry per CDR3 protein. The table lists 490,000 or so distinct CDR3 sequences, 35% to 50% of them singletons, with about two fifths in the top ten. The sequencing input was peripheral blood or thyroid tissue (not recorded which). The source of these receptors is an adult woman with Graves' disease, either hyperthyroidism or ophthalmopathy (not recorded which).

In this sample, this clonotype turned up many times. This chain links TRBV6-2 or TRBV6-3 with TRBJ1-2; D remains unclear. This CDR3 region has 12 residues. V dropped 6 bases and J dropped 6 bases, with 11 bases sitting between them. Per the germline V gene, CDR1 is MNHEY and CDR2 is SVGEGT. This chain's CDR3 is CASRDAPDGYTF. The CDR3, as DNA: TGTGCCAGCAGGGACGCCCCCGATGGCTACACCTTC.

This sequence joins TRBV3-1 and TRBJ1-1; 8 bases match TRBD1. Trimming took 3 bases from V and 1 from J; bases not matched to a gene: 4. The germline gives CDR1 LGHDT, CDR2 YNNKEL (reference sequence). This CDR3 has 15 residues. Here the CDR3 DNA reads TGTGCCAGCAGCCATCGACAGGGGAGGAACACTGAAGCTTTCTTT. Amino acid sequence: CASSHRQGRNTEAFF.

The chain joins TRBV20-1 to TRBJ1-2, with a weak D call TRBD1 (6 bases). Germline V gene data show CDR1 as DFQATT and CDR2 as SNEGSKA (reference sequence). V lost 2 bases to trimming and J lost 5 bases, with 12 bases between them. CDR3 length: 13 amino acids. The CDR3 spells CSARSGTYYGYTF. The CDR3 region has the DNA TGCAGTGCTAGAAGCGGGACATATTATGGCTACACCTTC.